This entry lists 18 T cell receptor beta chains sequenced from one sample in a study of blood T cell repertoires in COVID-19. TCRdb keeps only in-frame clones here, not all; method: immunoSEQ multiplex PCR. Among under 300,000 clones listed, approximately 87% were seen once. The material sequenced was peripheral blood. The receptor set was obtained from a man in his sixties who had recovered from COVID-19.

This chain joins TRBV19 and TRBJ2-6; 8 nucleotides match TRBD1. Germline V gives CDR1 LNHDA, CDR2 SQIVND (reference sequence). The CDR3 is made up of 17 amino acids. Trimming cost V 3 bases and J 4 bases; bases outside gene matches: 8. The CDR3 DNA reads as TGTGCCAGTAGTATTATCCAGGGGGCGGGAGGGGCCAACGTCCTGACTTTC. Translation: CASSIIQGAGGANVLTF.

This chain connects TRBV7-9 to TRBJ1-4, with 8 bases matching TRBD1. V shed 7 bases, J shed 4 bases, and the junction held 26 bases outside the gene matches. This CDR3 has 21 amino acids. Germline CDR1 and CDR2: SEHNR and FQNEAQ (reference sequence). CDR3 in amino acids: CASTSGLGQGRDRGVNEKLFF. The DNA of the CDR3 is TGTGCCAGCACCTCCGGTCTCGGACAGGGTAGAGACCGGGGGGTTAATGAAAAACTGTTTTTT. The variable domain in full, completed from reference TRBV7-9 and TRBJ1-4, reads DTGVSQNPRHKITKRGQNVTFRCDPISEHNRLYWYRQTLGQGPEFLTYFQNEAQLEKSRLLSDRFSAERPKGSFSTLEIQRTEQGDSAMYLCASTSGLGQGRDRGVNEKLFFGSGTQLSVL.

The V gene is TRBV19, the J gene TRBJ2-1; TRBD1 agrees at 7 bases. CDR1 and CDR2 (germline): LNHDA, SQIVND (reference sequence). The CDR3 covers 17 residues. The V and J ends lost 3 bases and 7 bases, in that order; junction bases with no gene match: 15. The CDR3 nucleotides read TGTGCCAGTAGTATGGACTTGGGGGACAGCGCTCGGAATGAGCAGTTCTTC. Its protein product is CASSMDLGDSARNEQFF.

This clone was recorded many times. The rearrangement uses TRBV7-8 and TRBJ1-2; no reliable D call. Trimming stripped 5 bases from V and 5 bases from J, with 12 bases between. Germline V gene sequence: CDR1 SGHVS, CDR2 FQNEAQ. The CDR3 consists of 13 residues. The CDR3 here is CASSLGASYGYTF. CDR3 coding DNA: TGTGCCAGCAGCCTCGGAGCATCGTATGGCTACACCTTC.

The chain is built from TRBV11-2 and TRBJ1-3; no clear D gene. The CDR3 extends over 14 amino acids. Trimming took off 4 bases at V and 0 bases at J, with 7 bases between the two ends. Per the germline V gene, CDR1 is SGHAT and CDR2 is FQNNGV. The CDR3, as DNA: TGTGCCAGCAGCTCACAAAGCTCTGGAAACACCATATATTTT. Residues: CASSSQSSGNTIYF.

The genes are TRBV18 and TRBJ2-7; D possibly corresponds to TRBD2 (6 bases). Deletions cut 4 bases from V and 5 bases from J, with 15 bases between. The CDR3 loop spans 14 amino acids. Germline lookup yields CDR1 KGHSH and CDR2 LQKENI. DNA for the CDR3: TGTGCCAGCTCACTACAAGGATGGGGGGACGAGCAGTACTTC. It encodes CASSLQGWGDEQYF.

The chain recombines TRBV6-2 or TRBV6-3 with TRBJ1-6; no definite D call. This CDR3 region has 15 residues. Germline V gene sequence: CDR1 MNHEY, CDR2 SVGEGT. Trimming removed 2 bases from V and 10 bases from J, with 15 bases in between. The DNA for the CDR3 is TGTGCCAGCAGTTACCTCCGTGGAGCCGGGTCACCCCTCCACTTT. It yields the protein CASSYLRGAGSPLHF.

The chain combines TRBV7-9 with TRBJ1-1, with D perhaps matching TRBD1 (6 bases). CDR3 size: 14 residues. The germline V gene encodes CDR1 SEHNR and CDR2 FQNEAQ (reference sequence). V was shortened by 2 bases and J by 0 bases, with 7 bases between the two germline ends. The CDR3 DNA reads TGTGCCAGCAGCTTAACAGGGATGAACACTGAAGCTTTCTTT. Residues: CASSLTGMNTEAFF. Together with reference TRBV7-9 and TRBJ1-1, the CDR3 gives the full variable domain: DTGVSQNPRHKITKRGQNVTFRCDPISEHNRLYWYRQTLGQGPEFLTYFQNEAQLEKSRLLSDRFSAERPKGSFSTLEIQRTEQGDSAMYLCASSLTGMNTEAFFGQGTRLTVV.

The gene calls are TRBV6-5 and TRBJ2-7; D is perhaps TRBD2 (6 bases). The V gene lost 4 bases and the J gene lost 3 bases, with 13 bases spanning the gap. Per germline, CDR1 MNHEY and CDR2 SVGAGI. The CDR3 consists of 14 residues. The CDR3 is CASSFAGTYYEQYF. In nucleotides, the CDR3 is TGTGCCAGCAGTTTCGCGGGGACCTACTACGAGCAGTACTTC.

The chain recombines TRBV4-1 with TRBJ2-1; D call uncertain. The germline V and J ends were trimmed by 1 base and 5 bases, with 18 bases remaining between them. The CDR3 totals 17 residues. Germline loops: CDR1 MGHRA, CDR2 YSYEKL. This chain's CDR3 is CASSQGVAANANNEQFF. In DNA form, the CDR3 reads TGCGCCAGCAGCCAAGGCGTGGCAGCGAACGCAAACAATGAGCAGTTCTTC.

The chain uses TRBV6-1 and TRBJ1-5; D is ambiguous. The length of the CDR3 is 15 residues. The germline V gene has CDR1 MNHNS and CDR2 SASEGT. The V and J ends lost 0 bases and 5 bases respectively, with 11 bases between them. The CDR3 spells CASSEAGGPHQPQHF. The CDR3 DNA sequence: TGTGCCAGCAGTGAAGCGGGAGGTCCCCATCAGCCCCAGCATTTT.

The CDR3 DNA sequence: TGTGCCAGCAGCACGAGGGAGACAGGGCGGATTGGGCTGTTTTTT. This sequence encodes CASSTRETGRIGLFF. The genes are TRBV11-2 and TRBJ1-4; 7 bases map to TRBD1. Per germline, CDR1 SGHAT and CDR2 FQNNGV. J gave up 14 bases and V 5 bases, and 17 bases lay outside the gene matches. The CDR3 is 15 amino acids.

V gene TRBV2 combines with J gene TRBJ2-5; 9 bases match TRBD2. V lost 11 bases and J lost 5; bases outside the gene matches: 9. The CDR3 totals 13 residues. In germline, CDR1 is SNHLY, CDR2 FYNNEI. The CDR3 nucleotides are TGTGCCCTTCGCAATAGCGGGAGTGAGACCCAGTACTTC. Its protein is CALRNSGSETQYF.

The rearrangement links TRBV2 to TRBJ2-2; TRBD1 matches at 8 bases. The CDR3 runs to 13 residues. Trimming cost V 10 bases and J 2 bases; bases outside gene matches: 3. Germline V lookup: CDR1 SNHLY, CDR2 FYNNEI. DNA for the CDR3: TGTGCCATGGGACAGGCCAACACCGGGGAGCTGTTTTTT. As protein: CAMGQANTGELFF.

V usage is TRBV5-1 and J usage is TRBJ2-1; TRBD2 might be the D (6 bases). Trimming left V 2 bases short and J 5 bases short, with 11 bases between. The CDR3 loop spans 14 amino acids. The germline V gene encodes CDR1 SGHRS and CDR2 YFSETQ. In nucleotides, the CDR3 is TGCGCCAGCAGCTTCGCGGGGACGAACAATGAGCAGTTCTTC. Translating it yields CASSFAGTNNEQFF.

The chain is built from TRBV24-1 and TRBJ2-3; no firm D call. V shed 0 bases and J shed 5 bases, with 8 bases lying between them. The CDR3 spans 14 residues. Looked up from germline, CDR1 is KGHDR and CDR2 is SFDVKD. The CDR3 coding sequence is TGTGCCACCAGTGATTTGAGTCCGCGAGATACGCAGTATTTT. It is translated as CATSDLSPRDTQYF.

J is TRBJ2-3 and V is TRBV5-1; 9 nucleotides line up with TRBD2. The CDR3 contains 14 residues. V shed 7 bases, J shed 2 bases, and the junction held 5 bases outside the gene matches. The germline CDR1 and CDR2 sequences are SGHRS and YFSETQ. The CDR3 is CASGLAGITDTQYF. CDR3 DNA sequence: TGCGCCAGCGGGCTAGCGGGAATCACAGATACGCAGTATTTT.

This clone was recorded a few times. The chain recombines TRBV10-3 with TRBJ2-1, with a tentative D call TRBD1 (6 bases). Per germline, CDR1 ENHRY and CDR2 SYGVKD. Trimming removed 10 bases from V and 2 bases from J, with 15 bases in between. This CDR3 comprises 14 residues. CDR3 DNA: TGTGCCACCAAGATGGGACAAGCCTACAATGAGCAGTTCTTC. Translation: CATKMGQAYNEQFF.